The 22 T cell receptor beta chains in this list originate from one sample, sequenced in a study of blood T cell repertoires in COVID-19. The repertoire was sequenced with immunoSEQ multiplex PCR; TCRdb's copy has only in-frame clones and lacks some. The sample has about 150,000 clones, 75% to 90% seen once. Input material: peripheral blood. The source is a woman aged 55-70 years with acute or convalescent COVID-19.

This rearrangement joins TRBV6-2 or TRBV6-3 to TRBJ1-5; perhaps TRBD1 as D (6 bases). This CDR3 spans 15 amino acids. V was cut by 5 bases and J by 7 bases, with 18 bases left in between. CDR1 is MNHEY, CDR2 SVGEGT, per germline. The CDR3 region is CASSLGGAGSQPQHF. CDR3 nucleotides: TGTGCCAGCAGTCTGGGGGGGGCAGGTTCCCAGCCCCAGCATTTT.

This chain uses TRBV5-1 with TRBJ1-1; D perhaps matches TRBD1 (6 bases). The CDR3 length is 16 residues. The V end lost 2 bases, the J end lost 4 bases, and 18 bases lay between the germline ends. The germline V gene encodes CDR1 SGHRS and CDR2 YFSETQ. The CDR3 nucleotides read TGCGCCAGCAGCTTAGCTTACAGGGAAGGGTTCACTGAAGCTTTCTTT. Encoded protein: CASSLAYREGFTEAFF.

The chain combines TRBV5-1 with TRBJ2-1; D not certain. The CDR3 runs to 12 residues. Germline CDR1 reads SGHRS; CDR2 reads YFSETQ. Trimming stripped 3 bases from V and 7 bases from J, with 8 bases between. CDR3: CASSSAGNEQFF. CDR3 nucleotide sequence: TGCGCCAGCAGCTCAGCCGGGAATGAGCAGTTCTTC.

This clone occurred many times. The rearrangement joins TRBV4-2 to TRBJ2-4; a weak D match, TRBD1 (6 bases). V dropped 4 bases and J dropped 3 bases, with 10 bases sitting between them. CDR3 length: 14 residues. In germline, CDR1 is LGHNA, CDR2 YNFKEQ. Here the CDR3 reads CASSRQGSKNIQYF. The CDR3 DNA is TGTGCCAGCAGCCGGCAGGGGAGCAAAAACATTCAGTACTTC.

The chain uses TRBV29-1 and TRBJ2-2; the match to TRBD2 covers 11 bases. The CDR3 contains 14 residues. V gave up 7 bases and J gave up 0 bases; unmatched junction bases: 1. Germline V gives CDR1 SQVTM, CDR2 ANQGSEA. CDR3 region: CSGLAGSNTGELFF. As DNA, the CDR3 is TGCAGCGGACTAGCGGGATCGAACACCGGGGAGCTGTTTTTT.

V gene TRBV28 combines with J gene TRBJ1-2, with D possibly TRBD1 on 6 matching bases. Per the germline V gene, CDR1 is MDHEN and CDR2 is SYDVKM. The CDR3 sequence is 15 residues long. The germline V and J ends were trimmed by 6 bases and 5 bases, with 19 bases remaining between them. This chain's CDR3 is CASSLAGQIPYGYTF. The CDR3 DNA reads TGTGCCAGCAGCTTGGCAGGACAGATTCCATATGGCTACACCTTC.

This clone was observed a few times. The CDR3 bases are TGTGCCAGCAGCTTGCTGGACAGGGAATCCGAGCAGTACTTC. It codes for CASSLLDRESEQYF. J is TRBJ2-7 and V is TRBV5-5; 8 bases line up with TRBD1. This CDR3 region has 14 residues. Germline V lookup: CDR1 SGHKS, CDR2 YYEKEE (reference sequence). V shed 1 base and J 6 bases; nucleotides not matched to a gene: 6. Full variable domain (missing parts from reference TRBV5-5 and TRBJ2-7): DAGVTQSPTHLIKTRGQQVTLRCSPISGHKSVSWYQQVLGQGPQFIFQYYEKEERGRGNFPDRFSARQFPNYSSELNVNALLLGDSALYLCASSLLDRESEQYFGPGTRLTVT.

The chain employs TRBV28 and TRBJ1-2; a possible D gene is TRBD1 (6 bases). From germline, CDR1 is MDHEN and CDR2 SYDVKM. V was shortened by 1 base and J by 4 bases, with 22 bases between the two germline ends. The CDR3 covers 18 residues. CDR3 sequence (DNA): TGTGCCAGCAGTTTATACCGACAGGCCATTGGGGGTGGCTATGGCTACACCTTC. Its translation is CASSLYRQAIGGGYGYTF.

The chain uses TRBV5-6 and TRBJ1-5, with D maybe TRBD1 (6 bases). The CDR3 contains 15 residues. The germline CDR1 and CDR2 sequences are SGHDT and YYEEEE. V was cut by 4 bases and J by 0 bases, with 11 bases left in between. As DNA, the CDR3 is TGTGCCAGCAGCCGCTTGGGGGCTAGCAATCAGCCCCAGCATTTT. It specifies CASSRLGASNQPQHF. The complete variable domain, with remaining parts taken from reference TRBV5-6 and TRBJ1-5, reads DAGVTQSPTHLIKTRGQQVTLRCSPKSGHDTVSWYQQALGQGPQFIFQYYEEEERQRGNFPDRFSGHQFPNYSSELNVNALLLGDSALYLCASSRLGASNQPQHFGDGTRLSIL.

This clone was observed a single time. This chain links TRBV7-8 with TRBJ2-3; 10 bases are a match to TRBD2. The germline gives CDR1 SGHVS, CDR2 FQNEAQ. CDR3 length: 16 residues. V shed 1 base and J 2 bases; nucleotides not matched to a gene: 3. In DNA, the CDR3 is TGTGCCAGCAGCTTAGTCGGACTAGCGGACACAGATACGCAGTATTTT. It is translated as CASSLVGLADTDTQYF.

The V call is TRBV6-6, the J call TRBJ1-2; no reliable D call. V was pared by 7 bases and J by 3 bases, with 21 bases between. Per the germline V gene, CDR1 is MNHNY and CDR2 is SVGAGI (reference sequence). The CDR3 is 16 residues long. The CDR3 spells CASNPLEESEYYGYTF. The CDR3 DNA sequence: TGTGCCAGCAACCCTCTCGAGGAATCTGAGTACTATGGCTACACCTTC.

The chain is built from TRBV4-1 and TRBJ2-7; D perhaps matches TRBD1 (5 bases). The CDR3 loop spans 16 amino acids. CDR1 MGHRA and CDR2 YSYEKL come from the germline V gene. Trimming left V 1 base short and J 7 bases short, with 20 bases between. The CDR3 reads CASSQGTLTVPSEQYF. The CDR3 DNA reads as TGCGCCAGCAGCCAAGGGACGCTGACAGTTCCCTCTGAGCAGTACTTC.

The chain joins TRBV6-6 to TRBJ1-2; D gene uncertain. Germline V gives CDR1 MNHNY, CDR2 SVGAGI (reference sequence). The CDR3 totals 14 residues. V was pared by 6 bases and J by 2 bases, with 13 bases between. The CDR3 DNA reads as TGTGCCAGCAGCCCATTCACTGAGAACTATGGCTACACCTTC. It codes for CASSPFTENYGYTF.

The chain links TRBV3-1 (or the pseudogene TRBV3-2) to TRBJ1-2; TRBD1 might be the D (6 bases). V was cut by 4 bases and J by 8 bases, with 14 bases left in between. CDR3 length equals 13 residues. CDR1 and CDR2 from the germline V gene are LGHDT and YNNKEL (reference sequence). The CDR3 bases are TGTGCCAGCAGCCCCGACAGGAGCATCGGCTACACCTTC. It translates to CASSPDRSIGYTF.

V gene TRBV19 combines with J gene TRBJ1-5; 8 bases are shared with TRBD1. The ends lost 8 bases at V and 3 bases at J; junction bases unmatched: 6. Germline CDR1 is LNHDA and CDR2 is SQIVND (reference sequence). This CDR3 spans 14 amino acids. The DNA for the CDR3 is TGTGCCAGTGGTGACAGGGGACTCAATCAGCCCCAGCATTTT. Protein product: CASGDRGLNQPQHF.

This clone showed up just a few times. The V gene is TRBV5-1, the J gene TRBJ2-3; 7 nucleotides agree with TRBD2. From germline, CDR1 is SGHRS and CDR2 YFSETQ. The CDR3 runs 15 residues. With 4 bases clipped from V and 0 bases from J, the junction kept 5 bases outside the gene matches. CDR3 nucleotides: TGCGCCAGCAGCCCGGGACTAACCAGCACAGATACGCAGTATTTT. It encodes CASSPGLTSTDTQYF.

The chain has TRBV7-2 and TRBJ1-1; 9 bases fit TRBD1. Germline V gene data show CDR1 as SGHTA and CDR2 as FQGNSA. This CDR3 is 17 amino acids long. The ends lost 2 bases at V and 0 bases at J; junction bases unmatched: 7. For the CDR3, the DNA is TGTGCCAGCAGCTTATGGGGACAGGGTCTTATGAACACTGAAGCTTTCTTT. It encodes CASSLWGQGLMNTEAFF.

The chain combines TRBV5-8 with TRBJ1-2; D possibly corresponds to TRBD1 (6 bases). V dropped 2 bases and J dropped 13 bases, with 12 bases sitting between them. The CDR3 runs to 11 residues. Per the germline V gene, CDR1 is SGHTS and CDR2 is YDEGEE. The CDR3 nucleotides are TGTGCCAGCAGCTTATCGGGGGGGCTCACCTTC. Translated: CASSLSGGLTF.

The rearrangement uses TRBV5-1 and TRBJ1-3; 7 nucleotides match TRBD1. Germline values: CDR1 SGHRS, CDR2 YFSETQ. The ends lost 6 bases at V and 2 bases at J; junction bases unmatched: 5. The CDR3 length is 14 residues. CDR3 in amino acids: CASTPDRAGNTIYF. The DNA for the CDR3 is TGCGCCAGCACCCCCGACAGGGCTGGAAACACCATATATTTT.

The chain couples TRBV7-9 to TRBJ1-4; TRBD1 matches at 8 bases. Germline V CDR1 and CDR2: SEHNR, FQNEAQ (reference sequence). The CDR3 extends over 14 amino acids. Trimming cost V 5 bases and J 5 bases; bases outside gene matches: 4. CDR3 residues: CASSQTGENEKLFF. The CDR3 DNA reads as TGTGCCAGCAGCCAGACAGGGGAGAATGAAAAACTGTTTTTT. The entire variable domain, with the rest obtained from reference TRBV7-9 and TRBJ1-4, is as follows: DTGVSQNPRHKITKRGQNVTFRCDPISEHNRLYWYRQTLGQGPEFLTYFQNEAQLEKSRLLSDRFSAERPKGSFSTLEIQRTEQGDSAMYLCASSQTGENEKLFFGSGTQLSVL.

The CDR3 region has the DNA TGTGCCAGTAGGACAGGGGGCGAGAAGGGCAATCAGCCCCAGCATTTT. As protein: CASRTGGEKGNQPQHF. This rearrangement joins TRBV19 to TRBJ1-5; the match to TRBD1 covers 10 bases. The CDR3 covers 16 residues. J lost 2 bases, V lost 6 bases, and 7 bases had no gene match. Germline V CDR1 and CDR2: LNHDA, SQIVND (reference sequence).

The CDR3 DNA follows: TGTGCCAGCAGTCTGGGACAGGGGGCTGGAAACACCATATATTTT. This sequence encodes CASSLGQGAGNTIYF. V usage is TRBV9 and J usage is TRBJ1-3; TRBD1 agrees at 11 bases. Germline values: CDR1 SGDLS, CDR2 YYNGEE. The V segment lost 5 bases and the J segment 2 bases; nucleotides outside the gene matches: 3. This CDR3 comprises 15 residues.